This TCR beta chain was identified in a study of cytomegalovirus exposure and HLA in healthy donors. Donors were nominally healthy when sampled, though unrecorded immune exposures were likely. A remark on this clone: Its matching antigen is unknown.

The PCR was carried out with 60 Vbeta primers and 13 Jbeta primers. Sequencing used immunoSEQ multiplex PCR; TCRdb keeps in-frame clones, though not all of them. Among about 150,000 clones listed, around 80% were seen once. The CDR3 is made up of 15 amino acids. Germline lookup yields CDR1 SEHNR and CDR2 FQNEAQ (reference sequence). Overall study results and limits: Later on, analysis showed that most CMV-associated TCR beta chains appeared to be HLA-restricted.

The gene calls are TRBV7-9 and TRBJ2-6; 7 bases line up with TRBD2. The sequence was obtained from a man aged 18 to 30 in good health and CMV-seronegative. Specimen: PBMCs. The CDR3 nucleotides are TGTGCTTTTCCAGGGAGGGGTCAAGAGGGCAACGTCCTGACTTTC. This gives the protein CAFPGRGQEGNVLTF.